The 13 T cell receptor beta chains below all came from one sample that was sequenced in a study of blood T cell repertoires in COVID-19. The method was immunoSEQ multiplex PCR; TCRdb's version includes in-frame clones alone and lacks a portion of them. This table has roughly 160,000 clones, about four fifths appearing once. What was sequenced was PBMCs or T cells enriched from blood (not recorded which). The origin of the receptors is a man aged 50 to 59 who had recovered from COVID-19.

The genes are TRBV6-5 and TRBJ2-6; D uncertain. CDR3 size: 14 residues. V lost 7 bases, J lost 1 base, and 8 bases lay in between. The germline V gene has CDR1 MNHEY and CDR2 SVGAGI. The CDR3 here is CASISVSGANVLTF. CDR3 DNA sequence: TGTGCCAGCATATCAGTTTCTGGGGCCAACGTCCTGACTTTC.

V usage is TRBV28 and J usage is TRBJ1-3; D perhaps matches TRBD1 (5 bases). This CDR3 has 14 amino acids. Germline V gene lookup returns CDR1 MDHEN and CDR2 SYDVKM. V lost 10 bases and J lost 2, with 15 bases in between. DNA of the CDR3: TGTGCCACTCGAAGCGGGACCGCTGGAAACACCATATATTTT. Translated: CATRSGTAGNTIYF.

The chain carries TRBV5-1 and TRBJ2-1, with 7 bases fitting TRBD1. J lost 9 bases, V lost 2 bases, and 8 bases had no gene match. CDR1 is SGHRS, CDR2 YFSETQ, per germline. The CDR3 runs to 14 residues. Here the CDR3 DNA reads TGCGCCAGCAGCTTCTCACAGGGGTTTGGTGAGCAGTTCTTC. Translating it yields CASSFSQGFGEQFF. The full variable domain, its missing parts supplied by reference TRBV5-1 and TRBJ2-1, is KAGVTQTPRYLIKTRGQQVTLSCSPISGHRSVSWYQQTPGQGLQFLFEYFSETQRNKGNFPGRFSGRQFSNSRSEMNVSTLELGDSALYLCASSFSQGFGEQFFGPGTRLTVL.

The V and J genes are TRBV19 and TRBJ1-1; 7 bases are shared with TRBD1. V lost 2 bases and J lost 8; bases outside the gene matches: 11. This CDR3 has 15 residues. The germline V gene encodes CDR1 LNHDA and CDR2 SQIVND (reference sequence). The DNA of the CDR3 is TGTGCCAGTAGTATAAGGGTACTGGTAGGGGGCGAAGCTTTCTTT. Its translation is CASSIRVLVGGEAFF.

This clone was recorded once. The CDR3 DNA reads as TGTGCCAGCAGCCGAAGCTTCGGGACAGGGATTGAAAAACTGTTTTTT. Its translation: CASSRSFGTGIEKLFF. This sequence joins TRBV7-3 and TRBJ1-4; 9 positions match TRBD1. This CDR3 is built from 16 residues. Per germline, CDR1 SGHTA and CDR2 FQGTGA. The V gene end was trimmed by 5 bases and the J gene end by 7 bases; junction bases not matched to a gene: 11.

The chain links TRBV5-1 to TRBJ2-3; tentatively, D is TRBD1 (6 bases). Germline CDR1 and CDR2: SGHRS and YFSETQ. This CDR3 has 16 amino acids. V lost 2 bases, J lost 4 bases, and 17 bases lay in between. The CDR3 DNA is TGCGCCAGCAGCTTTGACCCAGGGGTTTTGTCAGATACGCAGTATTTT. Translation gives CASSFDPGVLSDTQYF.

This clone occurred once. The chain carries TRBV5-1 and TRBJ1-4; a weak D match, TRBD1 (6 bases). V was clipped by 0 bases and J by 4 bases, with 10 bases between them. CDR3 length equals 15 residues. Germline V gene data show CDR1 as SGHRS and CDR2 as YFSETQ. The CDR3 reads CASSLEPGHNEKLFF. The CDR3 DNA sequence: TGCGCCAGCAGCTTGGAACCGGGACATAATGAAAAACTGTTTTTT.

CDR3 residues: CASGPGTGGGESNQPQHF. The CDR3, as DNA: TGTGCTAGTGGCCCCGGGACAGGGGGCGGGGAAAGCAATCAGCCCCAGCATTTT. This chain links TRBV12-5 with TRBJ1-5; 12 positions agree with TRBD1. Germline assignment: CDR1 LGHNT and CDR2 FRNRAP. V was pared by 6 bases and J by 1 base, with 10 bases of the junction left unmatched. The CDR3 is made up of 18 amino acids.

V is TRBV19 and J is TRBJ1-1; 8 bases map to TRBD1. V lost 5 bases and J lost 4; bases outside the gene matches: 12. This CDR3 is 16 amino acids long. CDR1 is LNHDA, CDR2 SQIVND, per germline (reference sequence). The CDR3, as DNA: TGTGCCAGTAGTCCGCGGACAGGGTGGGTAGGCACTGAAGCTTTCTTT. This translates into CASSPRTGWVGTEAFF.

The table lists this clone with a few counts. The chain uses TRBV19 and TRBJ1-2; 12 bases align to TRBD1. Germline V gene sequence: CDR1 LNHDA, CDR2 SQIVND (reference sequence). The length of the CDR3 is 18 residues. Trimming at V came to 0 bases and at J to 2 bases, leaving 7 bases not matched to a gene. The CDR3 here is CASSIDPGQGAKNYGYTF. CDR3 sequence (DNA): TGTGCCAGTAGTATAGATCCGGGACAGGGGGCTAAAAACTATGGCTACACCTTC. The full variable domain, rest sourced from reference TRBV19 and TRBJ1-2, is DGGITQSPKYLFRKEGQNVTLSCEQNLNHDAMYWYRQDPGQGLRLIYYSQIVNDFQKGDIAEGYSVSREKKESFPLTVTSAQKNPTAFYLCASSIDPGQGAKNYGYTFGSGTRLTVV.

This chain connects TRBV14 to TRBJ1-2; no clear D gene. In germline, CDR1 is SGHDN, CDR2 FVKESK. Trimming removed 2 bases at V and 5 bases at J, with 6 bases between. This CDR3 comprises 12 residues. CDR3 in DNA: TGTGCCAGCAGCCAAACTGCATATGGCTACACCTTC. This codes for CASSQTAYGYTF.

This chain links TRBV5-4 with TRBJ2-1, with a tentative D call TRBD2 (7 bases). Germline V gene lookup returns CDR1 SGHNT and CDR2 YYREEE (reference sequence). CDR3 length: 12 amino acids. Trimming removed 1 base from V and 16 bases from J, with 15 bases in between. The CDR3 protein is CASSLWGGQAFF. In nucleotides, the CDR3 is TGTGCCAGCAGCTTGTGGGGGGGGCAAGCCTTCTTC.

The chain joins TRBV7-2 to TRBJ2-7; 13 positions match TRBD2. The CDR3 is made up of 16 amino acids. The ends lost 1 base at V and 5 bases at J; junction bases unmatched: 5. Germline CDR1 reads SGHTA; CDR2 reads FQGNSA. The chain's CDR3 is CASSLGGLAGRHEQYF. In nucleotides, the CDR3 is TGTGCCAGCAGCTTAGGGGGACTAGCGGGGCGACACGAGCAGTACTTC. Drawing the rest from reference TRBV7-2 and TRBJ2-7, the complete variable domain is GAGVSQSPSNKVTEKGKDVELRCDPISGHTALYWYRQSLGQGLEFLIYFQGNSAPDKSGLPSDRFSAERTGGSVSTLTIQRTQQEDSAVYLCASSLGGLAGRHEQYFGPGTRLTVT.